These 13 T cell receptor beta chains share one sample of origin, sequenced in a study of blood T cell repertoires in COVID-19. Assay: immunoSEQ multiplex PCR; the TCRdb copy retains only in-frame clones and omits some. The sample lists some 200,000 clones, roughly 88% occurring once. The sequencing input was peripheral blood. These receptors were obtained from a man aged 45-65 years with active or convalescent COVID-19.

This sequence joins TRBV7-8 and TRBJ2-7, with D possibly being TRBD2 (5 bases). CDR1 and CDR2 from the germline V gene are SGHVS and FQNEAQ. With 2 bases removed from V and 5 bases from J, the gap between germline ends came to 7 bases. This CDR3 spans 12 amino acids. The CDR3 region has the DNA TGTGCCAGCAGCTTACCGGGAAACGAGCAGTACGTC. This codes for CASSLPGNEQYV.

The V and J genes are TRBV10-3 and TRBJ2-5, with D perhaps TRBD2 (5 bases). This CDR3 contains 12 residues. Per the germline V gene, CDR1 is ENHRY and CDR2 is SYGVKD. V was pared by 7 bases and J by 5 bases, with 11 bases between. The CDR3 nucleotides are TGTGCCATCAACCAGACTAAGGAGACCCAGTACTTC. Its translation is CAINQTKETQYF.

The chain joins TRBV29-1 to TRBJ1-1; possibly TRBD1 for D (5 bases). Germline assignment: CDR1 SQVTM and CDR2 ANQGSEA. This CDR3 region has 11 residues. V was clipped by 4 bases and J by 8 bases, with 11 bases between them. The CDR3 loop is CSVAGKGEAFF. CDR3 bases: TGCAGCGTTGCAGGGAAGGGGGAAGCTTTCTTT.

V gene TRBV18 combines with J gene TRBJ2-7; TRBD1 is a possible D gene (6 bases). The CDR3 length is 15 residues. Per the germline V gene, CDR1 is KGHSH and CDR2 is LQKENI. V gave up 1 base and J gave up 1 base, with 11 bases separating them. The CDR3 nucleotides read TGTGCCAGCTCACCACGACGGACAGCATCCTACGAGCAGTACTTC. It is translated as CASSPRRTASYEQYF.

The chain is built from TRBV7-6 and TRBJ2-1; TRBD2 matches 9 bases. The J segment lost 8 bases and the V segment lost 5 bases, leaving 10 bases of the junction unmatched. The CDR3 consists of 15 residues. CDR1 SGHVS and CDR2 FNYEAQ come from the germline V gene. The CDR3 loop is CASSPVAGAVDEQFF. The CDR3 nucleotides read TGTGCCAGCAGCCCCGTAGCGGGAGCGGTCGATGAGCAGTTCTTC.

The CDR3, as DNA: TGCGCCAGCAGCCAAGAACTGGTAAACACTGAAGCTTTCTTT. Protein sequence: CASSQELVNTEAFF. The chain joins TRBV4-1 to TRBJ1-1; D is unresolved. Trimming removed 0 bases from V and 2 bases from J, with 7 bases in between. The CDR3 covers 14 residues. Germline V gene data show CDR1 as MGHRA and CDR2 as YSYEKL.

V and J are TRBV5-1 and TRBJ1-2, with 9 nucleotides matching TRBD1. The CDR3 covers 17 residues. Unmatched junction bases numbered 10, after V lost 0 bases and J lost 4 bases. Germline V gene lookup returns CDR1 SGHRS and CDR2 YFSETQ. CDR3 loop: CASSLDPPGQGTYGYTF. CDR3 in DNA: TGCGCCAGCAGCTTGGATCCACCGGGACAGGGTACCTATGGCTACACCTTC. The full variable domain, rest sourced from reference TRBV5-1 and TRBJ1-2, is KAGVTQTPRYLIKTRGQQVTLSCSPISGHRSVSWYQQTPGQGLQFLFEYFSETQRNKGNFPGRFSGRQFSNSRSEMNVSTLELGDSALYLCASSLDPPGQGTYGYTFGSGTRLTVV.

In DNA form, the CDR3 reads TGTGCCAGCAGTGCCTTAGCGGGACGGTACAATGAGCAGTTCTTC. Translation gives CASSALAGRYNEQFF. V usage is TRBV6-2 or TRBV6-3 and J usage is TRBJ2-1, with 8 positions matching TRBD2. The CDR3 runs to 15 residues. V shed 5 bases, J shed 4 bases, and the junction held 7 bases outside the gene matches. CDR1 is MNHEY and CDR2 is SVGEGT in the germline V gene.

This clone appeared once. The chain joins TRBV6-5 to TRBJ1-5; TRBD1 agrees at 7 bases. Germline-derived CDR1 and CDR2 are MNHEY and SVGAGI. Trimming took 2 bases from V and 4 from J; bases not matched to a gene: 2. The CDR3 length is 14 residues. The CDR3 coding sequence is TGTGCCAGCAGTTACCGGGACAGTAATCAGCCCCAGCATTTT. Amino acids: CASSYRDSNQPQHF.

The J gene is TRBJ2-2, the V gene TRBV19; D may be TRBD2 (7 bases). V gave up 7 bases and J gave up 4 bases, with 19 bases separating them. The length of the CDR3 is 16 residues. CDR1 LNHDA and CDR2 SQIVND come from the germline V gene (reference sequence). CDR3 loop: CASTDRGGAGTGELFF. The CDR3 nucleotides read TGTGCCAGTACCGATCGAGGGGGGGCAGGCACCGGGGAGCTGTTTTTT.

The chain links TRBV28 to TRBJ1-2; D is unresolved. The CDR3 totals 15 residues. In germline, CDR1 is MDHEN, CDR2 SYDVKM. The germline V and J ends were trimmed by 6 bases and 5 bases, with 19 bases remaining between them. The CDR3 loop is CASRRFSDLWYGYTF. In DNA form, the CDR3 reads TGTGCCAGCAGACGTTTCAGTGATCTCTGGTATGGCTACACCTTC.

The chain couples TRBV18 to TRBJ2-7; a possible D gene is TRBD1 (6 bases). Trimming cost V 6 bases and J 7 bases, with 16 bases left between them. The CDR3 length is 13 residues. Per germline, CDR1 KGHSH and CDR2 LQKENI. The CDR3 DNA reads TGTGCCAGCTCCGGAAAACAGGGTCTTGAGCAGTACTTC. This translates into CASSGKQGLEQYF.

The CDR3 DNA reads TGTGCCAGCAGCTTAGTGGGGGCGTATGGCTACACCTTC. Its protein product is CASSLVGAYGYTF. V usage is TRBV7-9 and J usage is TRBJ1-2; a possible D gene is TRBD1 (6 bases). V gave up 1 base and J gave up 5 bases, with 8 bases separating them. The CDR3 consists of 13 residues. From germline, CDR1 is SEHNR and CDR2 FQNEAQ (reference sequence).